The 28 T cell receptor beta chains listed next were all sequenced from one sample in a study of blood T cells in healthy people across ages. Sample-barcoded 5' priming and a J-beta primer mix drove a second PCR of about 6 to 12 cycles. TCRdb used MiXCR to reprocess the 5' RACE reads, holding one entry per CDR3 protein. In the table there are 700,000 or so distinct CDR3 sequences, about 43% of which are singletons. Sequencing used blood. The receptors originated from a man older than 75 in good health.

Comment on this clonotype: The junction departs from germline at one end; a sequencing error may be responsible. This chain joins TRBV7-2 and TRBJ2-1; TRBD1 matches at 9 bases. Germline CDR1 SGHTA, CDR2 FQGNSA. There are 15 residues in the CDR3. The CDR3 loop reads CASSTTGGNDKEQFF. The CDR3 nucleotides read TGTGCCAGCAGCACCACAGGGGGCAACGACAAGGAGCAGTTCTTC.

V usage is TRBV3-1 and J usage is TRBJ2-5; no reliable D call. In germline, CDR1 is LGHDT, CDR2 YNNKEL (reference sequence). CDR3 length: 15 amino acids. Trimming shortened V by 0 bases and J by 7 bases, and 15 bases separated the two germline ends. CDR3 sequence reads: CASSQEVHALGTQYF. For the CDR3, the DNA is TGTGCCAGCAGCCAAGAAGTCCATGCCCTAGGGACCCAGTACTTC.

The sample holds a few counts of this clonotype. The chain employs TRBV6-2 or TRBV6-3 and TRBJ2-7; D is ambiguous. V was cut by 4 bases and J by 1 base, with 14 bases left in between. This CDR3 has 15 residues. Germline V CDR1 and CDR2: MNHEY, SVGEGT. Here the CDR3 reads CASSSIRAISYEQYF. The CDR3 DNA is TGTGCCAGCAGTTCCATAAGGGCAATATCCTACGAGCAGTACTTC.

The chain links TRBV27 to TRBJ2-7; 7 bases line up with TRBD2. Matching the DNA end better, TRBJ2-5 makes the J call doubtful. This CDR3 is built from 13 residues. Per the germline V gene, CDR1 is MNHEY and CDR2 is SMNVEV (reference sequence). The CDR3 protein is CASSSWGGETQYF. The CDR3 DNA follows: TGTGCCAGCAGTTCTTGGGGGGGAGAGACCCAGTACTTC.

This clonotype was seen more than once but under ten times. CDR3 nucleotide sequence: TGTGCCAGCAGTTACCCTGGACAGGGGGTATTAGCGGGAAAGGTCAACGAGCAGTACTTC. Translation: CASSYPGQGVLAGKVNEQYF. This rearrangement joins TRBV6-2 or TRBV6-3 to TRBJ2-7; 10 nucleotides align to TRBD1. Trimming at V came to 2 bases and at J to 5 bases, leaving 21 bases not matched to a gene. Per germline, CDR1 MNHEY and CDR2 SVGEGT. There are 20 residues in the CDR3.

This clonotype was observed at least ten times. The chain employs TRBV27 and TRBJ2-1; TRBD2 aligns across 7 bases. With 3 bases clipped from V and 9 bases from J, the junction kept 8 bases outside the gene matches. The CDR3 sequence is 14 residues long. CDR1 and CDR2 from the germline V gene are MNHEY and SMNVEV (reference sequence). The CDR3 here is CASSFTSGTGEQFF. CDR3 coding DNA: TGTGCCAGCAGTTTTACCAGCGGGACCGGTGAGCAGTTCTTC.

This chain connects TRBV20-1 to TRBJ2-7; the match to TRBD2 covers 9 bases. J was trimmed by 5 bases and V by 6 bases; bases with no gene match: 8. The CDR3 spans 13 residues. Germline V lookup: CDR1 DFQATT, CDR2 SNEGSKA (reference sequence). This CDR3 reads CSASQGLANEQYF. DNA for the CDR3: TGCAGTGCCTCTCAGGGACTAGCTAACGAGCAGTACTTC.

The chain recombines TRBV20-1 with TRBJ2-1, with TRBD2 matching over 11 bases. Germline CDR1 DFQATT, CDR2 SNEGSKA (reference sequence). This CDR3 is 16 amino acids long. The trim removed 4 bases at V and 2 bases at J, leaving 7 bases unmatched. CDR3 residues: CSATGLAATAYNEQFF. CDR3 sequence (DNA): TGCAGTGCTACGGGACTAGCGGCCACCGCCTACAATGAGCAGTTCTTC.

The chain uses TRBV28 and TRBJ2-3; tentative D call: TRBD1 (5 bases). V lost 7 bases and J 0 bases, leaving 14 bases between the germline ends. Looked up from germline, CDR1 is MDHEN and CDR2 is SYDVKM. CDR3 length equals 15 residues. The CDR3 loop is CASKGETLSTDTQYF. The CDR3 region has the DNA TGTGCCAGCAAAGGGGAAACCCTTAGCACAGATACGCAGTATTTT.

The chain joins TRBV5-1 to TRBJ2-7; D remains ambiguous. Germline assignment: CDR1 SGHRS and CDR2 YFSETQ. V gave up 0 bases and J gave up 2 bases, with 9 bases separating them. This CDR3 spans 14 amino acids. CDR3 protein: CASSLAGSPYEQYF. The CDR3, as DNA: TGCGCCAGCAGCTTGGCCGGCAGTCCCTACGAGCAGTACTTC.

In regard to this clonotype: Just one base apart from a much larger clone, this may be a read error. The chain recombines TRBV12-3 or TRBV12-4 with TRBJ1-2; D ambiguous. The CDR3 runs to 15 residues. V shed 5 bases and J shed 4 bases, with 17 bases lying between them. CDR3 nucleotide sequence: TGTGCCAGCAGTCCTTCATGGACGGAATCCTATGGCTACACCTTC. Translated: CASSPSWTESYGYTF.

This clonotype was counted between two and nine times. The chain has TRBV27 and TRBJ2-7, with a tentative D call TRBD2 (6 bases). Deletions cut 2 bases from V and 0 bases from J, with 14 bases between. CDR1 is MNHEY, CDR2 SMNVEV, per germline (reference sequence). The CDR3 consists of 16 residues. The CDR3 spells CASSLRPGGSSYEQYF. The CDR3 nucleotides are TGTGCCAGCAGTTTACGCCCCGGGGGTAGCTCCTACGAGCAGTACTTC.

This clonotype was detected only once. The junction departs from the called germline gene at one end, perhaps through a read error. V is TRBV25-1 and J is TRBJ2-2; D not certain. The CDR3 runs 14 residues. CDR1 is MGHDK and CDR2 is SYGVNS in the germline V gene. The CDR3 DNA sequence: TGTACCAGCAGTGAAGTGGGATATGACGGGGAGCTGTTTTTT. Protein sequence: CTSSEVGYDGELFF.

V and J are TRBV12-5 and TRBJ2-2; D may be TRBD2 (6 bases). CDR1 and CDR2 (germline): LGHNT, FRNRAP. The CDR3 is 15 amino acids. V was shortened by 5 bases and J by 3 bases, with 13 bases between the two germline ends. CDR3 nucleotide sequence: TGTGCTAGTGGTCAGGGTCGGAGGGACACCGGGGAGCTGTTTTTT. This codes for CASGQGRRDTGELFF. The whole variable domain, remainder taken from reference TRBV12-5 and TRBJ2-2, is DARVTQTPRHKVTEMGQEVTMRCQPILGHNTVFWYRQTMMQGLELLAYFRNRAPLDDSGMPKDRFSAEMPDATLATLKIQPSEPRDSAVYFCASGQGRRDTGELFFGEGSRLTVL.

This clonotype was recorded at least ten times. The chain couples TRBV3-1 to TRBJ1-1; D gene unclear. This CDR3 region has 13 residues. Trimming removed 1 base from V and 8 bases from J, with 11 bases in between. CDR1 is LGHDT, CDR2 YNNKEL, per germline (reference sequence). The CDR3, as DNA: TGTGCCAGCAGCCAAGGATACCAAGGGGAAGCTTTCTTT. Encoded protein: CASSQGYQGEAFF.

V usage is TRBV12-3 or TRBV12-4 and J usage is TRBJ2-3; 11 bases align to TRBD1. With 6 bases clipped from V and 4 bases from J, the junction kept 6 bases outside the gene matches. This CDR3 is built from 15 residues. CDR3 sequence: CASSGQGARADTQYF. Here the CDR3 DNA reads TGTGCCAGCAGCGGACAGGGGGCGCGCGCAGATACGCAGTATTTT.

V usage is TRBV28 and J usage is TRBJ2-7, with D perhaps TRBD1 or TRBD2 (6 bases each). CDR3 length: 15 residues. The germline V gene encodes CDR1 MDHEN and CDR2 SYDVKM. V was shortened by 5 bases and J by 5 bases, with 19 bases between the two germline ends. CDR3 residues: CASSGPGGPKNEQYF. The CDR3 DNA reads as TGTGCCAGCAGTGGCCCCGGGGGCCCCAAAAACGAGCAGTACTTC.

The table lists this clonotype with a few counts. The V gene is TRBV7-2, the J gene TRBJ2-5, with D perhaps matching TRBD1 or TRBD2 (5 bases each). Trimming took 3 bases from V and 4 from J, leaving 12 bases between them. Germline assignment: CDR1 SGHTA and CDR2 FQGNSA. The CDR3 contains 14 residues. The CDR3, as DNA: TGTGCCAGCAGCTTTGCAGGGAGAGGAGAGACCCAGTACTTC. Its translation: CASSFAGRGETQYF.

In this sample, this clonotype turned up many times. V is TRBV10-3 and J is TRBJ2-3; D remains unclear. The CDR3 runs to 16 residues. Germline-derived CDR1 and CDR2 are ENHRY and SYGVKD. V lost 3 bases and J lost 0, with 13 bases in between. In DNA form, the CDR3 reads TGTGCCATCAGTGATGAGGCCAGAGCTAGCACAGATACGCAGTATTTT. Encoded protein: CAISDEARASTDTQYF.

The chain couples TRBV20-1 to TRBJ2-3; TRBD1 matches at 9 bases. CDR1 and CDR2 (germline): DFQATT, SNEGSKA (reference sequence). V shed 5 bases, J shed 3 bases, and the junction held 9 bases outside the gene matches. The CDR3 length is 15 residues. CDR3 DNA: TGCAGTGCTGGGGACAGGGCCTCCCCGACAGATACGCAGTATTTT. It codes for CSAGDRASPTDTQYF.

The V call is TRBV7-2, the J call TRBJ2-7; no clear D. Germline CDR1 reads SGHTA; CDR2 reads FQGNSA. This CDR3 is built from 13 residues. The V and J ends lost 6 bases and 4 bases respectively, with 13 bases between them. Here the CDR3 reads CASSPDDQYEQYF. In DNA, the CDR3 is TGTGCCAGCAGTCCCGATGACCAGTACGAGCAGTACTTC.

V and J are TRBV20-1 and TRBJ2-5; 13 positions agree with TRBD2. This CDR3 contains 18 residues. Germline V gene lookup returns CDR1 DFQATT and CDR2 SNEGSKA (reference sequence). V gave up 6 bases and J gave up 5 bases; unmatched junction bases: 18. The CDR3 protein is CSATLGATSGRLRETQYF. The CDR3, as DNA: TGCAGTGCAACACTAGGGGCGACTAGCGGGAGGTTGAGGGAGACCCAGTACTTC.

This clonotype occurred a few times. The chain links TRBV10-3 to TRBJ2-3; unclear D gene. CDR1 and CDR2 from the germline V gene are ENHRY and SYGVKD. Between the trimmed V and J ends, which lost 4 bases and 4 bases, there was a span of 15 bases. This CDR3 region has 15 residues. The CDR3 sequence is CAISGAEARSDTQYF. The CDR3, as DNA: TGTGCCATCAGTGGGGCAGAAGCCCGGTCAGATACGCAGTATTTT.

CDR3 region: CASSLAGLAGVTRTDTQYF. The CDR3, as DNA: TGCGCCAGCAGCTTGGCGGGACTAGCGGGAGTAACCCGGACAGATACGCAGTATTTT. This chain uses TRBV5-1 with TRBJ2-3; 14 bases line up with TRBD2. The CDR3 has 19 amino acids. J lost 3 bases, V lost 0 bases, and 9 bases had no gene match. The germline CDR1 and CDR2 sequences are SGHRS and YFSETQ.

The V call is TRBV4-3, the J call TRBJ1-6; D ambiguous. Germline CDR1 reads LGHNA; CDR2 reads YSLEER. The CDR3 has 13 residues. The V and J ends lost 10 bases and 7 bases respectively, with 14 bases between them. The CDR3 DNA is TGCGCCACATCTCGATTGGGGAATTCACCCCTCCACTTT. It yields the protein CATSRLGNSPLHF.

This clonotype was found a few times. The chain employs TRBV2 and TRBJ2-4, with 7 bases that match TRBD2. With 2 bases clipped from V and 10 bases from J, the junction kept 8 bases outside the gene matches. Germline V gene sequence: CDR1 SNHLY, CDR2 FYNNEI. The CDR3 length is 14 residues. CDR3 amino acids: CASSERRESAIQYF. In DNA, the CDR3 is TGTGCCAGCAGTGAAAGGCGGGAGAGTGCTATTCAGTACTTC.

This clonotype was observed a handful of times. The chain uses TRBV24-1 and TRBJ2-3; D is ambiguous. V was pared by 4 bases and J by 2 bases, with 6 bases between. Germline CDR1 KGHDR, CDR2 SFDVKD. This CDR3 region has 13 residues. This CDR3 is CATSDVPTDTQYF. As DNA, the CDR3 is TGTGCCACCAGTGACGTTCCCACAGATACGCAGTATTTT.

The gene calls are TRBV20-1 and TRBJ1-2; 9 nucleotides match TRBD1. This CDR3 region has 13 residues. Germline V lookup: CDR1 DFQATT, CDR2 SNEGSKA (reference sequence). The ends lost 4 bases at V and 4 bases at J; junction bases unmatched: 4. CDR3 sequence: CSATQTGGYGYTF. In nucleotides, the CDR3 is TGCAGTGCTACCCAGACAGGGGGCTATGGCTACACCTTC.